The T cell receptor (beta chain) described here comes from a study of blood T cell repertoires in COVID-19. Across the whole study: Samples representing acute and convalescent COVID-19 were sourced from the United States, Italy and Spain. PBMCs, B-cell-depleted T cells, or T cells provided the cDNA or gDNA that made up the material.

Original processing notes: Amplified reference gene primers provided the basis for estimating nucleated cell counts. Sequenced by immunoSEQ multiplex PCR; TCRdb stores in-frame clones only, minus some. V and J calls and clone size are given by that table; D and trimming were obtained from the DNA. Here the sample spans 200,000 to 250,000 clones, approximately 81% being singletons. The source material was peripheral blood. This clonotype was sampled from a woman at least 80 years old with active or convalescent COVID-19.

The CDR3 nucleotides are TGTGCCAGCAGTTTGAGGACTAACTATGGCTACACCTTC. It specifies CASSLRTNYGYTF. The rearrangement links TRBV12-3 or TRBV12-4 to TRBJ1-2; no clear D. Trimming stripped 3 bases from V and 0 bases from J, with 5 bases between. The CDR3 totals 13 residues.